These 9 T cell receptor beta chains were all obtained from the same sample, sequenced in a study of blood T cell repertoires in COVID-19. The table came from immunoSEQ multiplex PCR; TCRdb's copy has only in-frame clones and leaves some out. The sample records approximately 92,000 clones, just over 85% being singletons. Sequencing was done on a sample of peripheral blood. The receptor source for this set is a woman aged 60-70 years in a cohort sampled during active or convalescent COVID-19.

V gene TRBV7-2 combines with J gene TRBJ1-2, with TRBD1 matching over 7 bases. Germline CDR1 and CDR2: SGHTA and FQGNSA. J gave up 6 bases and V 7 bases, and 8 bases lay outside the gene matches. The CDR3 is made up of 13 amino acids. CDR3 bases: TGTGCCAGCAATAACAGGGGAAGGGATGGCTACACCTTC. Translated, it gives CASNNRGRDGYTF.

The rearrangement joins TRBV18 to TRBJ1-1; 8 bases align to TRBD1. Germline lookup yields CDR1 KGHSH and CDR2 LQKENI. Unmatched junction bases numbered 8, after V lost 2 bases and J lost 0 bases. This CDR3 is 17 amino acids long. The CDR3 DNA follows: TGTGCCAGCTCACCATTTGGGACAGGAGACATGAACACTGAAGCTTTCTTT. Its protein is CASSPFGTGDMNTEAFF. The full variable domain, with the rest looked up from reference TRBV18 and TRBJ1-1, is NAGVMQNPRHLVRRRGQEARLRCSPMKGHSHVYWYRQLPEEGLKFMVYLQKENIIDESGMPKERFSAEFPKEGPSILRIQQVVRGDSAAYFCASSPFGTGDMNTEAFFGQGTRLTVV.

This chain links TRBV18 with TRBJ2-7; TRBD2 matches 9 bases. Germline CDR1 is KGHSH and CDR2 is LQKENI. The J segment lost 3 bases and the V segment lost 5 bases, leaving 5 bases of the junction unmatched. This CDR3 is 14 amino acids long. The CDR3, as DNA: TGTGCCAGCTCAGGGCGGGGGGGCCACTACGAGCAGTACTTC. It translates to CASSGRGGHYEQYF.

In its sample, this clone was seen a few times. The gene calls are TRBV2 and TRBJ1-6; D is possibly TRBD1 (6 bases). Per the germline V gene, CDR1 is SNHLY and CDR2 is FYNNEI. The CDR3 is 18 residues long. V was pared by 6 bases and J by 0 bases, with 18 bases between. Here the CDR3 reads CASRGPRDTSSYNSPLHF. The CDR3, as DNA: TGTGCCAGCAGGGGCCCTCGGGACACCAGCTCCTATAATTCACCCCTCCACTTT.

The chain recombines TRBV5-1 with TRBJ1-1, with no clear D. CDR3 length: 15 amino acids. V dropped 0 bases and J dropped 1 base, with 10 bases sitting between them. The germline gives CDR1 SGHRS, CDR2 YFSETQ. CDR3 loop: CASSLVQSGNTEAFF. The DNA of the CDR3 is TGCGCCAGCAGCTTGGTGCAGTCGGGGAACACTGAAGCTTTCTTT.

The rearrangement uses TRBV6-5 and TRBJ1-3, with 8 bases identical to TRBD1. Germline lookup yields CDR1 MNHEY and CDR2 SVGAGI. The trim removed 3 bases at V and 0 bases at J, leaving 4 bases unmatched. The CDR3 spans 16 residues. The CDR3 loop reads CASSYGQGHSGNTIYF. The CDR3 bases are TGTGCCAGCAGTTATGGACAGGGACACTCTGGAAACACCATATATTTT.

The chain has TRBV27 and TRBJ2-1, with 8 bases fitting TRBD1. The CDR3 spans 15 residues. Germline trimming cut 3 bases from V and 3 bases from J; bases unmatched to any gene: 4. Germline assignment: CDR1 MNHEY and CDR2 SMNVEV (reference sequence). CDR3 loop: CASSFTRGLYNEQFF. CDR3 nucleotides: TGTGCCAGCAGTTTTACCAGGGGGCTCTACAATGAGCAGTTCTTC.

J is TRBJ1-2 and V is TRBV9; D gene uncertain. Germline CDR1 reads SGDLS; CDR2 reads YYNGEE. This CDR3 has 13 residues. Trimming cost V 4 bases and J 4 bases, with 11 bases left between them. The CDR3 protein is CASSPGNLYGYTF. The CDR3, as DNA: TGTGCCAGCAGCCCCGGGAATCTCTATGGCTACACCTTC. The variable domain in full, with the rest retrieved from reference TRBV9 and TRBJ1-2, is DSGVTQTPKHLITATGQRVTLRCSPRSGDLSVYWYQQSLDQGLQFLIQYYNGEERAKGNILERFSAQQFPDLHSELNLSSLELGDSALYFCASSPGNLYGYTFGSGTRLTVV.

V is TRBV3-1 (or the pseudogene TRBV3-2) and J is TRBJ1-3; D gene ambiguous. This CDR3 has 16 residues. V gave up 5 bases and J gave up 0 bases, with 14 bases separating them. Germline CDR1 reads LGHDT; CDR2 reads YNNKEL (reference sequence). DNA of the CDR3: TGTGCCAGCAGCTTTACCGCAGGAATCTCTGGAAACACCATATATTTT. Amino acid sequence: CASSFTAGISGNTIYF.